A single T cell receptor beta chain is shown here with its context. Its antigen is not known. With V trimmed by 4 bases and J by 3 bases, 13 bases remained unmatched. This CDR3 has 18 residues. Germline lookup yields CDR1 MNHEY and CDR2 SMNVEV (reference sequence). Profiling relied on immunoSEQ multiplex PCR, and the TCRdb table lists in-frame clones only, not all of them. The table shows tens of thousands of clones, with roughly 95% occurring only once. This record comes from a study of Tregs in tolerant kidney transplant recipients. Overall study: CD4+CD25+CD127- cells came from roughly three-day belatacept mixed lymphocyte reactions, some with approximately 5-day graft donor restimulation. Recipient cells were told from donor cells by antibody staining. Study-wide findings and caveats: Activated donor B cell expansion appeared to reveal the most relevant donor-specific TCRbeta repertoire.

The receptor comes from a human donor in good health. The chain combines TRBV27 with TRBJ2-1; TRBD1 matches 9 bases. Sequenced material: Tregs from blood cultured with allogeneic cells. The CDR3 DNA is TGTGCCAGCAGTTCCTCTCTTTGGGGGACAGGGAACTACAATGAGCAGTTCTTC. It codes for CASSSSLWGTGNYNEQFF.